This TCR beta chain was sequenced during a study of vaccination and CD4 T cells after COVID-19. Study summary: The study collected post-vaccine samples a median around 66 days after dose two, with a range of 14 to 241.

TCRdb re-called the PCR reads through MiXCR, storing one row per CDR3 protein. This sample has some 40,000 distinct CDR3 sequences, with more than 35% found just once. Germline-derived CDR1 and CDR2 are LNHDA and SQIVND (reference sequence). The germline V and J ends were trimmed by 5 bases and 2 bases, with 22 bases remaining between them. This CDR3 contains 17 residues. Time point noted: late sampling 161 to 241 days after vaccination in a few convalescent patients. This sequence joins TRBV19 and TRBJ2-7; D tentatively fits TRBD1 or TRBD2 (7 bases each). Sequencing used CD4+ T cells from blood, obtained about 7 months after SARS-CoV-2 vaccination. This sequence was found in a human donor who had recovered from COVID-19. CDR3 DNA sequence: TGTGCCAGTAGTGACGTCGGAGGGAGGGACAGTACCTACGAGCAGTACTTC. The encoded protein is CASSDVGGRDSTYEQYF. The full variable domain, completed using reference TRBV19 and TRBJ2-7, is DGGITQSPKYLFRKEGQNVTLSCEQNLNHDAMYWYRQDPGQGLRLIYYSQIVNDFQKGDIAEGYSVSREKKESFPLTVTSAQKNPTAFYLCASSDVGGRDSTYEQYFGPGTRLTVT.